Following are 8 T cell receptor beta chains from one sample sequenced in a study of blood T cells in healthy people across ages. For the second PCR, which ran for roughly 6 to 11 cycles, a sample-barcoded 5' primer and a J-beta primer mix were used. TCRdb recomputed calls from the 5' RACE reads with MiXCR, one row per CDR3 protein. The sample has about 800,000 distinct CDR3 sequences; approximately 25% are singletons. These data were likewise used in another study, on T cells of mothers and their children.

Material for sequencing was blood. These receptors came from a boy between 10 and 17 years old in good health.

The chain carries TRBV7-2 and TRBJ2-1, with 10 bases matching TRBD1. CDR1 is SGHTA and CDR2 is FQGNSA in the germline V gene. The V segment lost 0 bases and the J segment 9 bases; nucleotides outside the gene matches: 2. The CDR3 spans 14 residues. The chain's CDR3 is CASSLATGGVEQFF. The CDR3 DNA is TGTGCCAGCAGCTTAGCGACAGGGGGCGTTGAGCAGTTCTTC.

This clonotype was observed a handful of times. The rearrangement joins TRBV20-1 to TRBJ2-5, with D possibly matching TRBD2 (5 bases). The germline V and J ends were trimmed by 0 bases and 2 bases, with 13 bases remaining between them. The germline gives CDR1 DFQATT, CDR2 SNEGSKA (reference sequence). CDR3 size: 15 residues. The CDR3 protein is CSARDYFRGQETQYF. CDR3 nucleotides: TGCAGTGCTAGAGATTATTTCCGGGGTCAAGAGACCCAGTACTTC.

Only a few counts were recorded for this clonotype. At one end, the junction sequence differs from germline, possibly due to a read error. The genes are TRBV4-3 and TRBJ2-3; 7 positions match TRBD2. The CDR3 runs to 17 residues. Germline V gives CDR1 LGHNA, CDR2 YSLEER. The CDR3 region is CASSQLLATLSTDTQYF. CDR3 nucleotides: TGCGCCAGCAGCCAGTTACTAGCGACCCTAAGCACAGATACGCAGTACTTT.

Only a few counts were recorded for this clonotype. V and J are TRBV5-1 and TRBJ2-2; 9 bases fit TRBD1. J gave up 1 base and V 3 bases, and 1 base lay outside the gene matches. Germline CDR1 reads SGHRS; CDR2 reads YFSETQ. CDR3 size: 15 residues. This CDR3 is CASSSGQGNTGELFF. The CDR3 DNA reads TGCGCCAGCAGCTCGGGACAGGGGAACACCGGGGAGCTGTTTTTT.

This clonotype has more than one count but fewer than ten. The gene calls are TRBV2 and TRBJ1-2; 12 nucleotides line up with TRBD1. V was pared by 6 bases and J by 8 bases, with 7 bases of the junction left unmatched. Germline CDR1 and CDR2: SNHLY and FYNNEI. The CDR3 covers 14 residues. DNA for the CDR3: TGTGCCAGCAGCCCGGGACAGGGGGCGAGAGGCTACACCTTC. As protein: CASSPGQGARGYTF.

The chain employs TRBV5-1 and TRBJ2-3; 7 bases line up with TRBD2. In germline, CDR1 is SGHRS, CDR2 YFSETQ. Losses at the gene ends were 6 bases for V and 4 bases for J; bases not matched to a gene: 5. The CDR3 extends over 13 amino acids. CDR3 loop: CASTTSDSDTQYF. Here the CDR3 DNA reads TGCGCCAGCACTACTAGCGATTCAGATACGCAGTATTTT.

This clonotype was detected once. J is TRBJ2-5 and V is TRBV6-1; the match to TRBD2 covers 8 bases. CDR1 is MNHNS, CDR2 SASEGT, per germline. There are 13 residues in the CDR3. V was pared by 8 bases and J by 4 bases, with 6 bases of the junction left unmatched. CDR3 amino acids: CASGAGVGETQYF. The CDR3 nucleotides are TGTGCCAGCGGAGCGGGAGTGGGAGAGACCCAGTACTTC.

This clonotype was counted a few times. The chain couples TRBV29-1 to TRBJ1-1; maybe TRBD1 (5 bases). The CDR3 loop spans 14 amino acids. Trimming took off 7 bases at V and 4 bases at J, with 19 bases between the two ends. The germline V gene has CDR1 SQVTM and CDR2 ANQGSEA. This CDR3 is CSAKTRGDGTEAFF. CDR3 DNA sequence: TGCAGCGCGAAAACCCGGGGCGACGGCACTGAAGCTTTCTTT.